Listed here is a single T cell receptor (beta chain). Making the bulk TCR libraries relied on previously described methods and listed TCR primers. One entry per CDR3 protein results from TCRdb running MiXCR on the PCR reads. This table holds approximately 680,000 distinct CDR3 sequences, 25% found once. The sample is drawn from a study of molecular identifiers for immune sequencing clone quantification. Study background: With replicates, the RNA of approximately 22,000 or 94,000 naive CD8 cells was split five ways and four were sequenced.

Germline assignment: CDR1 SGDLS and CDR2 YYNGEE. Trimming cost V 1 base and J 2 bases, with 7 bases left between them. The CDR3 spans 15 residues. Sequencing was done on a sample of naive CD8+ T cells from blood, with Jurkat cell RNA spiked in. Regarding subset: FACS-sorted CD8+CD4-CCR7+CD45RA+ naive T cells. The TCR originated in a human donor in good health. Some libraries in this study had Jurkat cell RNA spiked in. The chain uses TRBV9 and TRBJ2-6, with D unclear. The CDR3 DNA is TGTGCCAGCAGCGTAAGCCGGACTGGGGCCAACGTCCTGACTTTC. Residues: CASSVSRTGANVLTF.